The present T cell receptor beta chain was sequenced within a study of identical twins. Study-wide points: Models predicted too little out-of-frame TCR alpha sharing in monozygotic twins. One should note that invariant MAIT and iNKT cells could partly confound zero-insertion analyses.

Trimming cost V 0 bases and J 3 bases, with 8 bases left between them. CDR3 length: 14 residues. Germline CDR1 reads ENHRY; CDR2 reads SYGVKD. Regarding this clonotype: What it binds is unknown.

Healthy Caucasians alone served as donors. TCRdb analysed the 5' RACE reads with MiXCR anew, one entry per CDR3 protein. The table shows more than 400,000 distinct CDR3 sequences, with roughly 15% occurring only once. The same data also contributed to another study, on yellow fever vaccine responses in identical twins. That source adds: Reportedly, the response of twins' T cells to the vaccine seemed partly convergent, partly personalized.

The genes are TRBV10-3 and TRBJ2-5; D is perhaps TRBD1 (5 bases). Sequencing input: CD4+ T cells sorted from blood. The TCR sequence derives from a woman under 30 in good health. The CDR3 here is CAISESPREETQYF. Here the CDR3 DNA reads TGTGCCATCAGTGAGTCCCCCAGGGAAGAGACCCAGTACTTC.